The 32 T cell receptor beta chains in this list originate from one sample, sequenced in a study of shared clonotypes between healthy human individuals. Some clones are missing from TCRdb's copy, which holds only in-frame ones; the method was immunoSEQ multiplex PCR. This table holds 500,000 to 550,000 clones, around 96% found once. The source material was naive CD4+ T cells sorted from blood. Subset given: CD45RA+ positively selected. These receptors all come from a woman aged 25 to 39 in good health.

The rearrangement joins TRBV9 to TRBJ2-1; maybe TRBD2 (6 bases). The CDR3 sequence is 16 residues long. Per germline, CDR1 SGDLS and CDR2 YYNGEE. The germline V and J ends were trimmed by 5 bases and 0 bases, with 15 bases remaining between them. The CDR3 bases are TGTGCCAGCAGGGACGAAAGGGGAGGCTCCTACAATGAGCAGTTCTTC. Translation gives CASRDERGGSYNEQFF.

Note on this clone: This same CDR3 is encoded by further DNA sequences in the sample. The chain has TRBV28 and TRBJ2-2; D call uncertain. This CDR3 is built from 13 residues. The germline gives CDR1 MDHEN, CDR2 SYDVKM. Trimming pared 2 bases from V and 4 bases from J, leaving 5 bases between. CDR3 sequence: CASSLSGTGELFF. CDR3 bases: TGTGCCAGCAGTTTAAGTGGCACCGGGGAGCTGTTTTTT.

V is TRBV2 and J is TRBJ2-3, with 7 bases aligning to TRBD2. Looked up from germline, CDR1 is SNHLY and CDR2 is FYNNEI. This CDR3 is built from 15 residues. Trimming cost V 6 bases and J 4 bases; bases outside gene matches: 10. Here the CDR3 reads CASSAVGGFADTQYF. The CDR3 coding sequence is TGTGCCAGCAGCGCCGTGGGGGGGTTCGCAGATACGCAGTATTTT.

The rearrangement links TRBV5-1 to TRBJ2-1, with D possibly being TRBD2 (5 bases). Deletions cut 0 bases from V and 6 bases from J, with 13 bases between. Germline CDR1 SGHRS, CDR2 YFSETQ. The CDR3 covers 15 residues. The CDR3, as DNA: TGCGCCAGCAGCTTGGATCTTAGCGTTGGCAATGAGCAGTTCTTC. Translation: CASSLDLSVGNEQFF.

The chain uses TRBV19 and TRBJ1-2, with D unresolved. V lost 8 bases, J lost 4 bases, and 8 bases lay in between. This CDR3 contains 11 residues. Germline loops: CDR1 LNHDA, CDR2 SQIVND (reference sequence). In DNA form, the CDR3 reads TGTGCCAGTTCTCTTTCCTATGGCTACACCTTC. Residues: CASSLSYGYTF.

The V call is TRBV19, the J call TRBJ2-7, with 8 bases identical to TRBD2. Looked up from germline, CDR1 is LNHDA and CDR2 is SQIVND (reference sequence). V shed 5 bases and J 2 bases; nucleotides not matched to a gene: 5. This CDR3 spans 14 amino acids. The CDR3 protein is CASSQRELAYEQYF. The CDR3 bases are TGTGCCAGTAGTCAGCGGGAGTTGGCCTACGAGCAGTACTTC. Drawing the rest from reference TRBV19 and TRBJ2-7, the complete variable domain is DGGITQSPKYLFRKEGQNVTLSCEQNLNHDAMYWYRQDPGQGLRLIYYSQIVNDFQKGDIAEGYSVSREKKESFPLTVTSAQKNPTAFYLCASSQRELAYEQYFGPGTRLTVT.

This chain joins TRBV5-1 and TRBJ2-7; 8 bases map to TRBD2. V shed 4 bases and J 6 bases; nucleotides not matched to a gene: 3. Germline V gene lookup returns CDR1 SGHRS and CDR2 YFSETQ. CDR3 length equals 12 residues. CDR3 DNA sequence: TGCGCCAGCAGCATCACTAGCGGCGAGCAGTACTTC. It is translated as CASSITSGEQYF.

J is TRBJ1-5 and V is TRBV5-1, with 7 bases lining up with TRBD1. Trimming removed 6 bases from V and 2 bases from J; junction bases left unmatched: 11. CDR3 size: 16 residues. CDR1 and CDR2 from the germline V gene are SGHRS and YFSETQ. CDR3 nucleotide sequence: TGCGCCAGCACCCCCCCCCAAGACAGGGGCAATCAGCCCCAGCATTTT. Translated: CASTPPQDRGNQPQHF.

V gene TRBV27 combines with J gene TRBJ2-3; 10 bases match TRBD2. The CDR3 totals 15 residues. Germline V gene lookup returns CDR1 MNHEY and CDR2 SMNVEV (reference sequence). The J segment lost 4 bases and the V segment lost 4 bases, leaving 5 bases of the junction unmatched. DNA for the CDR3: TGTGCCAGCAGTTCCCAGCGGGAGGGCCCAGATACGCAGTATTTT. Protein: CASSSQREGPDTQYF.

V and J are TRBV11-2 and TRBJ2-1; D is unclear. Germline V CDR1 and CDR2: SGHAT, FQNNGV. V was trimmed by 4 bases and J by 0 bases, leaving 19 bases between them. The CDR3 has 18 amino acids. The chain's CDR3 is CASSSTLRFPSSYNEQFF. The DNA of the CDR3 is TGTGCCAGCAGCTCGACCCTCAGGTTCCCGAGCTCCTACAATGAGCAGTTCTTC.

The chain has TRBV5-1 and TRBJ2-5, with a tentative D call TRBD2 (6 bases). CDR3 length: 15 residues. The germline V gene has CDR1 SGHRS and CDR2 YFSETQ. With 4 bases removed from V and 2 bases from J, the gap between germline ends came to 15 bases. CDR3: CASSPLTGEQETQYF. Written as DNA, the CDR3 is TGCGCCAGCAGCCCTCTCACGGGAGAGCAAGAGACCCAGTACTTC.

The chain employs TRBV7-8 and TRBJ2-7; D remains unclear. The CDR3 consists of 14 residues. Trimming shortened V by 0 bases and J by 2 bases, and 8 bases separated the two germline ends. Per germline, CDR1 SGHVS and CDR2 FQNEAQ. The chain's CDR3 is CASSLALTTYEQYF. Here the CDR3 DNA reads TGTGCCAGCAGCTTAGCCCTAACCACCTACGAGCAGTACTTC.

CDR3 residues: CASSYSGPYSNQPQHF. For the CDR3, the DNA is TGTGCCAGCAGTTACTCGGGCCCCTATAGCAATCAGCCCCAGCATTTT. The chain has TRBV6-6 and TRBJ1-5, with D unclear. CDR3 length: 16 residues. V was shortened by 0 bases and J by 0 bases, with 9 bases between the two germline ends. Germline V gene lookup returns CDR1 MNHNY and CDR2 SVGAGI (reference sequence).

The V gene is TRBV7-6, the J gene TRBJ2-7; D unclear. This CDR3 spans 15 amino acids. Trimming removed 1 base at V and 1 base at J, with 11 bases between. CDR1 is SGHVS and CDR2 is FNYEAQ in the germline V gene. CDR3 sequence reads: CASSLEGTQSYEQYF. The CDR3 region has the DNA TGTGCCAGCAGCTTAGAGGGAACCCAGTCCTACGAGCAGTACTTC.

This chain connects TRBV30 to TRBJ1-3, with D perhaps matching TRBD1 (6 bases). Per germline, CDR1 GTSNPN and CDR2 SVGIG (reference sequence). Trimming shortened V by 5 bases and J by 2 bases, and 10 bases separated the two germline ends. There are 13 residues in the CDR3. CDR3 in DNA: TGTGCCTGGCGCAGGGGTGCTGGAAACACCATATATTTT. It yields the protein CAWRRGAGNTIYF.

CDR3 nucleotide sequence: TGCGCCAGCAGCCCGGTCGCGACCGCAGATACGCAGTATTTT. This codes for CASSPVATADTQYF. This chain joins TRBV5-1 and TRBJ2-3; D is unresolved. This CDR3 comprises 14 residues. Germline V gene lookup returns CDR1 SGHRS and CDR2 YFSETQ. V was trimmed by 4 bases and J by 4 bases, leaving 13 bases between them.

This chain uses TRBV7-9 with TRBJ2-5, with D unresolved. The CDR3 runs to 15 residues. The germline V gene has CDR1 SEHNR and CDR2 FQNEAQ (reference sequence). Deletions cut 3 bases from V and 4 bases from J, with 15 bases between. The DNA for the CDR3 is TGTGCCAGCAGCTTTGTGCCTGGAAGAACAGAGACCCAGTACTTC. Protein product: CASSFVPGRTETQYF. The complete variable domain, with remaining parts taken from reference TRBV7-9 and TRBJ2-5, reads DTGVSQNPRHKITKRGQNVTFRCDPISEHNRLYWYRQTLGQGPEFLTYFQNEAQLEKSRLLSDRFSAERPKGSFSTLEIQRTEQGDSAMYLCASSFVPGRTETQYFGPGTRLLVL.

V gene TRBV6-5 combines with J gene TRBJ1-2; TRBD1 aligns across 10 bases. This CDR3 comprises 15 residues. CDR1 is MNHEY and CDR2 is SVGAGI in the germline V gene. The V segment lost 5 bases and the J segment 4 bases; nucleotides outside the gene matches: 7. CDR3 sequence: CASSKGQGRFYGYTF. The CDR3 DNA sequence: TGTGCCAGCAGTAAGGGACAGGGGCGATTCTATGGCTACACCTTC.

The chain joins TRBV28 to TRBJ2-7; no firm D call. The V end was cut by 6 bases, the J end by 3 bases, with 12 bases between. The CDR3 is 13 residues long. CDR1 MDHEN and CDR2 SYDVKM come from the germline V gene. The CDR3 protein is CASSFHYSYEQYF. CDR3 sequence (DNA): TGTGCCAGCAGCTTCCATTACAGCTACGAGCAGTACTTC.

J is TRBJ1-6 and V is TRBV2; D remains unclear. The CDR3 totals 12 residues. Germline assignment: CDR1 SNHLY and CDR2 FYNNEI. Trimming removed 8 bases from V and 9 bases from J, with 11 bases in between. CDR3 sequence (DNA): TGTGCCAGCCAGTGGGAGGGTTCACCCCTCCACTTT. Residues: CASQWEGSPLHF. The variable domain in full, with the rest retrieved from reference TRBV2 and TRBJ1-6, is EPEVTQTPSHQVTQMGQEVILRCVPISNHLYFYWYRQILGQKVEFLVSFYNNEISEKSEIFDDQFSVERPDGSNFTLKIRSTKLEDSAMYFCASQWEGSPLHFGNGTRLTVT.

In its sample, this clone was seen once. This chain joins TRBV5-1 and TRBJ1-3; D not resolved. Germline V gives CDR1 SGHRS, CDR2 YFSETQ. This CDR3 has 16 amino acids. The V end was cut by 1 base, the J end by 1 base, with 12 bases between. CDR3 region: CASSLYGLISGNTIYF. The CDR3 DNA is TGCGCCAGCAGCTTGTATGGCCTCATTTCTGGAAACACCATATATTTT.

J is TRBJ2-7 and V is TRBV27, with 7 nucleotides matching TRBD2. The length of the CDR3 is 16 residues. Germline V gene lookup returns CDR1 MNHEY and CDR2 SMNVEV (reference sequence). J gave up 5 bases and V 8 bases, and 18 bases lay outside the gene matches. The CDR3 DNA follows: TGTGCCAGCCGACTTGTTGGGCTGGCGGGAGCCCACGAGCAGTACTTC. It codes for CASRLVGLAGAHEQYF.

The chain has TRBV28 and TRBJ2-7; 9 positions agree with TRBD1. Germline values: CDR1 MDHEN, CDR2 SYDVKM. CDR3 length: 15 residues. V lost 0 bases, J lost 5 bases, and 5 bases stayed unmatched. In nucleotides, the CDR3 is TGTGCCAGCAGTTTATGGGGACAGGGTAGCCACGAGCAGTACTTC. It encodes CASSLWGQGSHEQYF.

The CDR3 DNA follows: TGTGCCAGCTCACCCTGGAGCCATGAGCAGTTCTTC. The encoded protein is CASSPWSHEQFF. The chain is built from TRBV18 and TRBJ2-1, with D unresolved. The CDR3 runs 12 residues. The V gene's germline CDR1 is KGHSH and CDR2 LQKENI. With 3 bases removed from V and 8 bases from J, the gap between germline ends came to 8 bases.

This chain uses TRBV2 with TRBJ2-5; TRBD2 matches at 7 bases. Trimming at V came to 8 bases and at J to 3 bases, leaving 15 bases not matched to a gene. Per the germline V gene, CDR1 is SNHLY and CDR2 is FYNNEI. This CDR3 is built from 16 residues. For the CDR3, the DNA is TGTGCCAGCCTTATCAACTCGGCTAGCGGAGAAGAGACCCAGTACTTC. It encodes CASLINSASGEETQYF.

The chain uses TRBV5-1 and TRBJ1-4, with D possibly TRBD1 on 6 matching bases. Per the germline V gene, CDR1 is SGHRS and CDR2 is YFSETQ. CDR3 length equals 16 residues. Deletions cut 4 bases from V and 3 bases from J, with 16 bases between. CDR3: CASSTQPRGSNEKLFF. CDR3 coding DNA: TGCGCCAGCAGCACCCAACCCAGGGGTTCTAATGAAAAACTGTTTTTT.

This chain joins TRBV2 and TRBJ2-7; 7 bases are a match to TRBD1. The CDR3 loop spans 13 amino acids. The germline gives CDR1 SNHLY, CDR2 FYNNEI. Trimming removed 7 bases from V and 7 bases from J; junction bases left unmatched: 10. The CDR3 sequence: CASNGLQGNEQYF. DNA for the CDR3: TGTGCCAGCAACGGATTACAGGGGAATGAGCAGTACTTC.

This sequence joins TRBV5-4 and TRBJ2-7; 11 bases map to TRBD1. The CDR3 runs to 15 residues. Trimming cost V 7 bases and J 4 bases; bases outside gene matches: 10. Germline V gives CDR1 SGHNT, CDR2 YYREEE (reference sequence). Written as DNA, the CDR3 is TGTGCCAGCGGGGGACAGGGGGTTCCCTTTTACGAGCAGTACTTC. It yields the protein CASGGQGVPFYEQYF.

The chain combines TRBV2 with TRBJ2-1; TRBD2 matches 7 bases. The CDR3 totals 17 residues. From germline, CDR1 is SNHLY and CDR2 FYNNEI. V shed 7 bases and J 3 bases; nucleotides not matched to a gene: 15. CDR3 sequence reads: CASKRRIGDYLYNEQFF. CDR3 DNA: TGTGCCAGCAAAAGGCGAATTGGGGACTATCTCTACAATGAGCAGTTCTTC.

This chain connects TRBV2 to TRBJ1-4; D perhaps matches TRBD1 (5 bases). Germline CDR1 reads SNHLY; CDR2 reads FYNNEI. Trimming cost V 3 bases and J 0 bases, with 8 bases left between them. This CDR3 is built from 15 residues. CDR3 DNA sequence: TGTGCCAGCAGTGACCGGGGGGCAACTAATGAAAAACTGTTTTTT. It translates to CASSDRGATNEKLFF.

This clone has a single count. The gene calls are TRBV6-6 and TRBJ1-2, with 8 bases identical to TRBD1. V trimming: 5 bases; J trimming: 3 bases; junction bases outside the gene matches: 8. CDR3 length equals 15 residues. CDR1 is MNHNY and CDR2 is SVGAGI in the germline V gene (reference sequence). In nucleotides, the CDR3 is TGTGCCAGCAGTCCCCTTTTGACAGGGGACTATGGCTACACCTTC. It is translated as CASSPLLTGDYGYTF.

As regards this clone: Other nucleotide sequences from this sample produce the same CDR3. The chain employs TRBV6-6 and TRBJ1-1; perhaps TRBD1 as D (5 bases). Germline values: CDR1 MNHNY, CDR2 SVGAGI (reference sequence). The V end lost 6 bases, the J end lost 1 base, and 9 bases lay between the germline ends. This CDR3 has 13 amino acids. The CDR3 loop reads CASSRQGNTEAFF. DNA for the CDR3: TGTGCCAGCAGCCGCCAGGGGAACACTGAAGCTTTCTTT.